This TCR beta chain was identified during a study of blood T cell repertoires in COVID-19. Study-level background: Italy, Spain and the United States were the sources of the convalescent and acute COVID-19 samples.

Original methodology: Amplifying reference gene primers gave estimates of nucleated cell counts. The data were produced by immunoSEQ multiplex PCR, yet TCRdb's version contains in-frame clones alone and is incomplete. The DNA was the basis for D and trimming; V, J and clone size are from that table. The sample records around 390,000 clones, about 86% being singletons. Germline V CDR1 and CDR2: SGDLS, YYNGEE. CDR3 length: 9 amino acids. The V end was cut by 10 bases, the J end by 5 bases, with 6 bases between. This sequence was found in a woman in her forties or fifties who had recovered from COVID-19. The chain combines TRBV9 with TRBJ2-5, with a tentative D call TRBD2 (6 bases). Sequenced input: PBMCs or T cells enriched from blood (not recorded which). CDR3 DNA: TGTGCCGGAGGGGAGACCCAGTACTTC. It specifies CAGGETQYF.